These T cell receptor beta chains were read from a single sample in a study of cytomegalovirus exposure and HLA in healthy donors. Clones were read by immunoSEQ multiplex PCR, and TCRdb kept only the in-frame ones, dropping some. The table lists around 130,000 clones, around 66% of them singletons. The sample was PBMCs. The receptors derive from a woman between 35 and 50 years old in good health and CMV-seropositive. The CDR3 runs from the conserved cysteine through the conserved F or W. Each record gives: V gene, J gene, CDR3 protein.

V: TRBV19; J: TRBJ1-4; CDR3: CASSMSGGENEKLFF
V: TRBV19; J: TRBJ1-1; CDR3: CASSEGGRNTEAFF
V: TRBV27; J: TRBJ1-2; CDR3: CASSFTGVGGYTF
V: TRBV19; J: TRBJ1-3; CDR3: CASTFGSSGNTIYF
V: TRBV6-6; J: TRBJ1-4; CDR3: CASSQVGTINEKLFF
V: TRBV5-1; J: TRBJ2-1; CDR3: CASSLSGTYNEQFF
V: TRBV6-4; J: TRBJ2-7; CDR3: CATKLDWAYF
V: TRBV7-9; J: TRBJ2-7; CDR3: CASSPQAESSYEQYF
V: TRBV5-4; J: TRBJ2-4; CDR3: CASSIGTGGRVAKNIQYF
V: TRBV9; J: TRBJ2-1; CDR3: CASSVTREWNEQFF
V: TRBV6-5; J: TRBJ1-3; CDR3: CASSTGQLSGNTIYF
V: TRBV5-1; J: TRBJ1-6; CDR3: CASSRTGDNSPLHF
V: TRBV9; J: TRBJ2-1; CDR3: CASSGRGPYNEQFF
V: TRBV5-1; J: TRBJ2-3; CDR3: CASSLGGPEDTQYF
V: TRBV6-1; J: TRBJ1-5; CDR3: CASSNWGGPVHF
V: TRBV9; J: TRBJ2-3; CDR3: CASSVATGTDTQYF
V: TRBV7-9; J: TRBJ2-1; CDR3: CASSPTSGGYNEQFF
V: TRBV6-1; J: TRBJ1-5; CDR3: CASSESVSPNQPQHF
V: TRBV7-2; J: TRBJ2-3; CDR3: CASSSWTSDTQYF
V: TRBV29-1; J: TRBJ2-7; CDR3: CSSTGPGTTYEQYF
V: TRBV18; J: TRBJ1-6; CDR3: CASSPPTRDRKNSPLHF
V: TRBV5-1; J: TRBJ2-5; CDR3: CASSLAGVTETQYF
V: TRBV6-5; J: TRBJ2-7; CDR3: CASSRTVPAYEQYF
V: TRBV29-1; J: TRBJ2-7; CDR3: CSVERAGGDEQYF
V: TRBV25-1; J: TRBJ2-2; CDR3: CASRKTGLNTGELFF
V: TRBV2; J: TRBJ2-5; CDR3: CASGGRPRETQYF
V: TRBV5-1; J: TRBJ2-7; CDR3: CASSSLHEQYF
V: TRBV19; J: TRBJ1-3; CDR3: CASSADRTSGNTIYF
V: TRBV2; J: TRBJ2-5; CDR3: CASARRVRETQYF
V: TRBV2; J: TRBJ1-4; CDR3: CASRGQGAVNEKLFF
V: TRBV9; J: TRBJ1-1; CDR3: CASSVQMNTEAFF
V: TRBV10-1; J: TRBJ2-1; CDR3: CASSESVAGGRNEQFF
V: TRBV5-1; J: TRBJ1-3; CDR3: CASSPNTGVGNTIYF
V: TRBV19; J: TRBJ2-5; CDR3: CASSIVRTHHVEQYF
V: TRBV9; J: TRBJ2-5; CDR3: CASSVGLAGETQYF
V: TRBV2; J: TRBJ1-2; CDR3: CASSLQKSYGYTF
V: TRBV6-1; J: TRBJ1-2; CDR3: CASSEAGTLGSYPF
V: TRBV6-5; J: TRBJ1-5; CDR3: CASSVDSGGGQPQHF
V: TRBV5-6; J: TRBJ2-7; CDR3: CASSLYSTPYEQYF
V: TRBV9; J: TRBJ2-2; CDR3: CASSVTAGSVTGELFF
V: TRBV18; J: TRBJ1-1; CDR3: CASSGQGLNTEAFF